The subject of this entry is one T cell receptor beta chain. Its matching antigen is unknown. In making TCR cDNA, 5'RACE template switching added a universal primer site and UMIs to it. TCRdb recomputed calls from the 5' RACE reads with MiXCR, one row per CDR3 protein. The profile shows approximately 250,000 distinct CDR3 sequences, 5.2% of them singletons. The data stem from a study of T cells after yellow fever vaccination. Across the study: The authors prepared low-cell-number fractions using SMART-Seq v4 Ultra Low Input.

This CDR3 is built from 15 residues. Germline-derived CDR1 and CDR2 are SGHTA and FQGTGA. The germline V and J ends were trimmed by 1 base and 4 bases, with 13 bases remaining between them. Whole-study results and caveats: Booster samples showed a return of most primary-vaccination clones (roughly 96% CD4, approximately 90% CD8).

The sequencing here drew on CD4+ T cells sorted from PBMCs, taken on the day of the yellow fever booster vaccination. The sequence derives from a man younger than 35 who received the YFV17D yellow fever vaccine. The V gene is TRBV7-3, the J gene TRBJ1-1; no definite D call. CDR3 in DNA: TGTGCCAGCAGCTTAAAAGGCGCGGGTATCACTGAAGCTTTCTTT. Its protein product is CASSLKGAGITEAFF.